The source of this TCR beta chain is a study of blood T cell repertoires in COVID-19. Study summary: Both acute and convalescent COVID-19 samples were obtained from the United States, Italy and Spain. PBMCs, B-cell-depleted T cells, or T cells provided the cDNA or gDNA that made up the material.

Clones were sequenced by immunoSEQ multiplex PCR, and TCRdb holds only the in-frame ones, with some missing. The sample comprises about 270,000 clones, about 84% of which are singletons, and roughly 5.2% rests with the top ten. Germline CDR1 SGHRS, CDR2 YFSETQ. Trimming took 2 bases from V and 1 from J; bases not matched to a gene: 4. This CDR3 has 16 residues. Followed over time, Seattle patients had been enrolled while infection was active. The sample holds one count of this clone. The gene calls are TRBV5-1 and TRBJ2-5, with 11 positions matching TRBD2. The sample consisted of peripheral blood. This TCR was recovered from a woman at least 80 years old with COVID-19, enrolled during active disease. CDR3 nucleotides: TGCGCCAGCAGCTTCTCCGGGACTAGCGGCCAAGAGACCCAGTACTTC. The encoded protein is CASSFSGTSGQETQYF.